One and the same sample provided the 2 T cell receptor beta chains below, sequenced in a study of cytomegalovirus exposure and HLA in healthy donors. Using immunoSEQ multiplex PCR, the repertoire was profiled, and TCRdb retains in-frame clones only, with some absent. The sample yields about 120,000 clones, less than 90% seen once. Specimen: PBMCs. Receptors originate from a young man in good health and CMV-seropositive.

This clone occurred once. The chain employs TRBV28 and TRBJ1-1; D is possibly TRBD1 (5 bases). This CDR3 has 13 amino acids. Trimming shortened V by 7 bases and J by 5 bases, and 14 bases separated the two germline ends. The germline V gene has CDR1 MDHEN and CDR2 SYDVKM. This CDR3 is CASNQGLGTEAFF. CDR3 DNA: TGTGCCAGCAACCAGGGTTTAGGAACTGAAGCTTTCTTT.

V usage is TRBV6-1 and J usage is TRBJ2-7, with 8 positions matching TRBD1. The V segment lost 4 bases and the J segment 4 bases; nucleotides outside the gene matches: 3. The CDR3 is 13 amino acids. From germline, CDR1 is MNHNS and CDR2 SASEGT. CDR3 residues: CASSADREYEQYF. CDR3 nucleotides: TGTGCCAGCAGTGCGGACAGGGAATACGAGCAGTACTTC.